This TCR beta chain was recorded in a study of T cell responses to AZD1222 COVID-19 vaccine (dated by TCRdb to about 2021). Background for the entire study: TCR sequencing covered more than 230 trial participants: 207 given two doses of AZD1222 and 26 given two doses of MenACWY control vaccine. Enrollment into the trials was organized by age into subgroups of 18-55, 56-69 and 70-plus years, and those subgroups contained approximately 160, 26 and 62 TCR-sequenced participants, respectively.

Explained via the paper, the time point label denotes: baseline before first vaccination. Reading the label with the study, this specimen's treatment or condition is: meningococcal conjugate vaccine given as trial control. Vaccinee samples came from UK trials COV001 and COV002, including a single-blind randomized controlled phase 2/3 trial of AZD1222 (ChAdOx1 nCoV-19) in healthy adults. Trial participant PBMC samples were collected at day 0 and day 28 after the second dose for TCRbeta chain sequencing. About this clone: Its antigen has not been determined. Nothing much larger sits one base from this clone, and base qualities are not available.

Summary of the overall study and its limitations: Participants were mostly white British and included more females than males, and it was suggested by the authors that clonal diversity may have been underestimated. No day 14 peak-response samples were available, so repertoires were characterized only after the peak T cell response. Spike-specific TCR breadth and depth rose significantly after two AZD1222 doses compared with day 0 and with MenACWY recipients. In the small 56-69-year group, the increase in depth fell short of significance, most likely because of low power. Reportedly, almost half of the unique spike-specific TCRs recognized epitopes lying outside the regions that are mutated in the B.1.351 and B.1.1.7 variants. CD4 TCRs associated with the vaccine covered the entire spike protein, and the dominant responses were in regions 160-218 and 743-854. Conclusions about previously exposed vaccinees are limited because only 6 or 7 AZD1222 recipients were SARS-CoV-2 seropositive at baseline.

The CDR3 numbers 13 residues from cysteine through phenylalanine. Of all the DNA, just the CDR3 is kept, 39 bases in frame from base 1. V is shortened by 3 bases, J by 7 bases, and the region joining them spans 12 bases. The CDR3 regions of human TCRbeta chains were analyzed by immunosequencing. Turning to the authors' computational methods: Repertoire TCRs were matched against a reference library of SARS-CoV-2-specific TCRs generated with the MIRA antigen-specificity platform. Breadth was defined as the fraction of unique TCRs that were SARS-CoV-2-associated. Depth was defined as the fraction of total T cells that were SARS-CoV-2-associated. Using the MIRA data, each spike-specific TCR was mapped to the spike region that the TCR reacts to and placed in a CD4 or CD8 class. Log10-transformed breadth and depth values were compared by one-way ANOVA with Sidak's multiple comparisons tests. The clones in this table, taken by TCRdb from immuneACCESS, are in-frame only. Not every clone is retained; where verified, under half of the shortfall comes from an unresolved V gene, and the cause of the rest is unknown. V, J and clone size are taken as reported in that table, and D and trimming were inferred from the DNA itself. Within this sample are 120,000 to 150,000 clones, with 85% to 95% of them counted one time only. More than 0.85% of the sample comes from the top ten.

The receptor was isolated from an adult in good health. Recombination joined TRBV12-3 or TRBV12-4 with TRBJ2-5; matching of 6 bases hints at TRBD2 as the D gene. The specimen comprised peripheral blood, sampled on day 0 of MenACWY control vaccination. The DNA sequence reads TGTGCCAGCAGTTTGGAGGGCCGGAGGACCCAGTACTTC. This translates into CASSLEGRRTQYF.